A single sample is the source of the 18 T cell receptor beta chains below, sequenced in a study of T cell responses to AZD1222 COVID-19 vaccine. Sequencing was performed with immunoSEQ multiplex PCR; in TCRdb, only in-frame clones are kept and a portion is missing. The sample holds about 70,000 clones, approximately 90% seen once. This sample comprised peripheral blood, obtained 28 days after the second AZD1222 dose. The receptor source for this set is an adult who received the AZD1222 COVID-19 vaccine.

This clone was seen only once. DNA for the CDR3: TGTGCCAGCAGTGACTCGTTTACTGAGGAGACCGGGGAGCTGTTTTTT. As protein: CASSDSFTEETGELFF. The chain is built from TRBV6-4 and TRBJ2-2; D remains unclear. V lost 0 bases, J lost 5 bases, and 13 bases lay in between. The CDR3 is 16 amino acids. Germline loops: CDR1 MRHNA, CDR2 SNTAGT.

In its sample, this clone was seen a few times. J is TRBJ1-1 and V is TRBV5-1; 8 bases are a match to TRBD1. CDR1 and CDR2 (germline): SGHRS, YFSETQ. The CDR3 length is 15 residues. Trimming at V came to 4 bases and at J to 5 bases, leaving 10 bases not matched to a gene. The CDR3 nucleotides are TGCGCCAGCAGCCCCTTACTCACAGGGGGAACTGAAGCTTTCTTT. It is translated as CASSPLLTGGTEAFF.

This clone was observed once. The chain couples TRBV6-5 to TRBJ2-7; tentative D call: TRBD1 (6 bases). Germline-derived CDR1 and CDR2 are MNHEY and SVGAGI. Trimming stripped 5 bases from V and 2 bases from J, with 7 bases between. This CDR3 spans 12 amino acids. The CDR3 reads CASSQGPYEQYF. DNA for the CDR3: TGTGCCAGCAGTCAGGGGCCCTACGAGCAGTACTTC.

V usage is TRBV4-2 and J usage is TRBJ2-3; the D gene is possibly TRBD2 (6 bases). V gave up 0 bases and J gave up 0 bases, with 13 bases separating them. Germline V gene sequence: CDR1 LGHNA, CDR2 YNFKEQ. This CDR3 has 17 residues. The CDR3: CASSQDSGGVSTDTQYF. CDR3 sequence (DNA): TGTGCCAGCAGCCAAGATAGTGGCGGGGTTAGCACAGATACGCAGTATTTT.

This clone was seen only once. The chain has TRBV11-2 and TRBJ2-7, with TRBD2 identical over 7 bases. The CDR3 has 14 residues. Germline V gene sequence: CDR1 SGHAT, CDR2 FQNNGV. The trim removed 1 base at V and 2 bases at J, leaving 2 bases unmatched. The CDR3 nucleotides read TGTGCCAGCAGCTTAGTGGCGGGGGCCTACGAGCAGTACTTC. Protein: CASSLVAGAYEQYF.

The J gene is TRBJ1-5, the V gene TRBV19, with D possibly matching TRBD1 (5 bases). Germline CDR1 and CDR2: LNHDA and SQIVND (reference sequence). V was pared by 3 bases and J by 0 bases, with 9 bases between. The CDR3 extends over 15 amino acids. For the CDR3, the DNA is TGTGCCAGTAGTATGACAGCCCATAGCAATCAGCCCCAGCATTTT. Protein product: CASSMTAHSNQPQHF.

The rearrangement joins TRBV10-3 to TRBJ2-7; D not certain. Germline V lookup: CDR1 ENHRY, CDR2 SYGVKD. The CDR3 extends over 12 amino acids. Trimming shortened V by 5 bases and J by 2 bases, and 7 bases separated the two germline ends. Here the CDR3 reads CAISNPAYEQYF. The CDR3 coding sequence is TGTGCCATCAGTAATCCCGCCTACGAGCAGTACTTC.

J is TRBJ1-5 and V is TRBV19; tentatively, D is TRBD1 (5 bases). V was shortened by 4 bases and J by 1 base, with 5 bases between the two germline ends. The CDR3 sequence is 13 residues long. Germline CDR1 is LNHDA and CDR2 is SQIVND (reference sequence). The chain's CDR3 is CASSKGSNQPQHF. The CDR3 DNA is TGTGCCAGTAGTAAGGGGAGCAATCAGCCCCAGCATTTT.

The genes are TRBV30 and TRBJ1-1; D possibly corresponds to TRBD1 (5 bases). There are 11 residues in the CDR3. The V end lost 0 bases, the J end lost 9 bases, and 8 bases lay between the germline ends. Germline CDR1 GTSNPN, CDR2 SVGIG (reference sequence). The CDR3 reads CAWSVQDKAFF. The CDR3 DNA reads TGTGCCTGGAGTGTACAGGATAAAGCTTTCTTT.

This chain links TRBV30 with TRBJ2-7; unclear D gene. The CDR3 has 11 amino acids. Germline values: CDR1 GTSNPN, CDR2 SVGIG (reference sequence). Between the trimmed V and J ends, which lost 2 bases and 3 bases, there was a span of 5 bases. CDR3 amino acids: CAWSHSYEQYF. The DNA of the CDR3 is TGTGCCTGGAGTCATAGCTACGAGCAGTACTTC.

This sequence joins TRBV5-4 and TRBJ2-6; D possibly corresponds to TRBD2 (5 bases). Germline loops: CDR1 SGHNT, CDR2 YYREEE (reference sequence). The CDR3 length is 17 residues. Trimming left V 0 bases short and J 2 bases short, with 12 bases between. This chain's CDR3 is CASSLVRRAPGANVLTF. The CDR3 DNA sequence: TGTGCCAGCAGCTTGGTGAGGCGGGCTCCTGGGGCCAACGTCCTGACTTTC. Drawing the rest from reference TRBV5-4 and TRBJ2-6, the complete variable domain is ETGVTQSPTHLIKTRGQQVTLRCSSQSGHNTVSWYQQALGQGPQFIFQYYREEENGRGNFPPRFSGLQFPNYSSELNVNALELDDSALYLCASSLVRRAPGANVLTFGAGSRLTVL.

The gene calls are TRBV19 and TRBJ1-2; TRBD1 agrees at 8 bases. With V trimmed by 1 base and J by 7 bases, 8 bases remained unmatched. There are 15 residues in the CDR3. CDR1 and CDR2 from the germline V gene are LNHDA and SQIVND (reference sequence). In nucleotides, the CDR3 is TGTGCCAGTAGTATAGGCGGACAGGGTGGTGGTGGCTACACCTTC. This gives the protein CASSIGGQGGGGYTF.

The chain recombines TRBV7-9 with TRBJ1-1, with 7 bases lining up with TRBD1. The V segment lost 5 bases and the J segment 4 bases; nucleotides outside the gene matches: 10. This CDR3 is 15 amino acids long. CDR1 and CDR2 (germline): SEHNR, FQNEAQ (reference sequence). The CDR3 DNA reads TGTGCCAGCAGCCCCTTACAGGGGCTGGGCACTGAAGCTTTCTTT. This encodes CASSPLQGLGTEAFF.

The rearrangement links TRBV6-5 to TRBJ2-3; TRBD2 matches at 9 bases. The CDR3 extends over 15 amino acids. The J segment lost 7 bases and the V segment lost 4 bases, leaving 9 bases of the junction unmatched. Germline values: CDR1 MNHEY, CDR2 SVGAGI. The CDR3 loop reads CASSSVGGRGNTQYF. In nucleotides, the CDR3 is TGTGCCAGCAGTTCCGTCGGCGGGAGGGGAAATACGCAGTATTTT.

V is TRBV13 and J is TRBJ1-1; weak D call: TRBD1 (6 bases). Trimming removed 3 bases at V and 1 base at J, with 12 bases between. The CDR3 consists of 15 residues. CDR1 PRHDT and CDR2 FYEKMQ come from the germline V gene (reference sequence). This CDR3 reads CASSFPSGQNTEAFF. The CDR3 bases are TGTGCCAGCAGCTTCCCCTCGGGACAGAACACTGAAGCTTTCTTT. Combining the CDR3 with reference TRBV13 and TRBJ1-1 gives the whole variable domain AAGVIQSPRHLIKEKRETATLKCYPIPRHDTVYWYQQGPGQDPQFLISFYEKMQSDKGSIPDRFSAQQFSDYHSELNMSSLELGDSALYFCASSFPSGQNTEAFFGQGTRLTVV.

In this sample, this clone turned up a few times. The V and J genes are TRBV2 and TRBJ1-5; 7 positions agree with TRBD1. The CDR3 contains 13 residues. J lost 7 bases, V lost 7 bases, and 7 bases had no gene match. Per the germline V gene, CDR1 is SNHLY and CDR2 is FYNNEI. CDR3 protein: CASTRDSRQPQHF. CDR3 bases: TGTGCCAGCACCAGGGACAGCAGGCAGCCCCAGCATTTT.

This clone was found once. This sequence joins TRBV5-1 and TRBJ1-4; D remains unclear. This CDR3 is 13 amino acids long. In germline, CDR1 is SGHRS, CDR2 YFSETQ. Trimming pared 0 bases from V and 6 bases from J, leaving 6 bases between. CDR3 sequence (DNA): TGCGCCAGCAGCTTGGGGAGAGATGAAAAACTGTTTTTT. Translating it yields CASSLGRDEKLFF.

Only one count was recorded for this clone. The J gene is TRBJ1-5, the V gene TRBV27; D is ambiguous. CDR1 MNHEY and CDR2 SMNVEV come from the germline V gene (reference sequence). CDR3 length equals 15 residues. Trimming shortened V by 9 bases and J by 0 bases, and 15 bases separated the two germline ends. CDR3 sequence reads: CASLPQSYSNQPQHF. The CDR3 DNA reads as TGTGCCAGTCTGCCTCAGAGTTATAGCAATCAGCCCCAGCATTTT.